This TCR beta chain was documented in a study of blood T cell repertoires in COVID-19. Study summary: Nucleic acid was either cDNA or gDNA, and it came from T cells, B-cell-depleted T cells, or PBMCs.

Authors' processing steps: Amplifying reference gene primers gave estimates of nucleated cell counts. The table came from immunoSEQ multiplex PCR; TCRdb's copy has only in-frame clones and leaves some out. V, J and clone size are taken as reported in that table, and D and trimming were inferred from the DNA itself. This table has 300,000 or so clones, just under 85% appearing once. CDR1 and CDR2 (germline): SGHVS, FNYEAQ. This CDR3 spans 16 amino acids. Trimming removed 5 bases from V and 7 bases from J, with 18 bases in between. This sequence was found in a woman aged 50 to 60 with active or convalescent COVID-19. The specimen sequenced was peripheral blood. The chain links TRBV7-6 to TRBJ1-6; possible D gene TRBD1, 6 bases. CDR3 residues: CASSLTHGGRNSPLHF. The CDR3 coding sequence is TGTGCCAGCAGCCTAACCCACGGGGGGCGAAATTCACCCCTCCACTTT. Full variable domain (outside the CDR3, taken from reference TRBV7-6 and TRBJ1-6): GAGVSQSPRYKVTKRGQDVALRCDPISGHVSLYWYRQALGQGPEFLTYFNYEAQQDKSGLPNDRFSAERPEGSISTLTIQRTEQRDSAMYRCASSLTHGGRNSPLHFGNGTRLTVT.